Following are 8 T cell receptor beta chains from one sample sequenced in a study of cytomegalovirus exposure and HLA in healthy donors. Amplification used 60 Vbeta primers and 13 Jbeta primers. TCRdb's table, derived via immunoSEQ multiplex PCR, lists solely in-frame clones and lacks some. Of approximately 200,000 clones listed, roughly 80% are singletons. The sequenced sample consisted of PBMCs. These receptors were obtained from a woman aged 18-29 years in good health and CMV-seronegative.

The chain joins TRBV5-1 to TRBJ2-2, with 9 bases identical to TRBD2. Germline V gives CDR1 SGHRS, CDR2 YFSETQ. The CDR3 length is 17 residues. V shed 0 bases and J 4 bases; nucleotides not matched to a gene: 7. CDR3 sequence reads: CASSLAGIAGATGELFF. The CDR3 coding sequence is TGCGCCAGCAGCTTGGCCGGGATAGCGGGGGCCACCGGGGAGCTGTTTTTT.

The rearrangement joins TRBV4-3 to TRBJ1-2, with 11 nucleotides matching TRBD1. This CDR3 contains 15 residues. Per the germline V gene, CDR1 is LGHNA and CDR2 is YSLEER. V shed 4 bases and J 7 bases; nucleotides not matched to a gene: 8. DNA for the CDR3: TGCGCCAGCAGCCCCGGACAGGGGGCACTAGGTGGCTACACCTTC. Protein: CASSPGQGALGGYTF.

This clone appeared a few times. CDR3 sequence reads: CASSQTVSAGANVLTF. The CDR3 DNA reads TGTGCCAGCAGCCAAACAGTCTCGGCTGGGGCCAACGTCCTGACTTTC. This sequence joins TRBV4-2 and TRBJ2-6; D is ambiguous. The CDR3 has 16 residues. CDR1 is LGHNA, CDR2 YNFKEQ, per germline. V lost 2 bases and J lost 2, with 10 bases in between.

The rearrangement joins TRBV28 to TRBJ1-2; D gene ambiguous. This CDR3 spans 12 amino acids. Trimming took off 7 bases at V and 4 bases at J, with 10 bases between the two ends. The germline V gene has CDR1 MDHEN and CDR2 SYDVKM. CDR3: CASNNGAYGYTF. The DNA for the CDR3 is TGTGCCAGCAATAACGGAGCCTATGGCTACACCTTC.

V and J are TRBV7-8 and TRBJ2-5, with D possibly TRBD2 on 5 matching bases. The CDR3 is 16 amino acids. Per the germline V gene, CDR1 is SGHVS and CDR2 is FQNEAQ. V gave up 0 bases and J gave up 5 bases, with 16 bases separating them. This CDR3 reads CASSLATMGVRETQYF. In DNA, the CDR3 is TGTGCCAGCAGCTTAGCGACTATGGGAGTCAGGGAGACCCAGTACTTC.

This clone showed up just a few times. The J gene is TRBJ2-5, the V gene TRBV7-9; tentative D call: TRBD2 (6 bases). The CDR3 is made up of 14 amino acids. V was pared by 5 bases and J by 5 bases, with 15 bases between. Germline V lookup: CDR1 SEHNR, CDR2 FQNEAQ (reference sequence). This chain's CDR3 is CASSQQSGGETQYF. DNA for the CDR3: TGTGCCAGCAGCCAGCAGTCCGGAGGGGAGACCCAGTACTTC.

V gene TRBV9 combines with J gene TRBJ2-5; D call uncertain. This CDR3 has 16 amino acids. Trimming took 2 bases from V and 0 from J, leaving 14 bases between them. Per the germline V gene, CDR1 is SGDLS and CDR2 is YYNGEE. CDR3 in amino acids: CASSVRPLGDQETQYF. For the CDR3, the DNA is TGTGCCAGCAGCGTCCGCCCTTTGGGCGACCAAGAGACCCAGTACTTC. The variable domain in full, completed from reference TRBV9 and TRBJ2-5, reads DSGVTQTPKHLITATGQRVTLRCSPRSGDLSVYWYQQSLDQGLQFLIQYYNGEERAKGNILERFSAQQFPDLHSELNLSSLELGDSALYFCASSVRPLGDQETQYFGPGTRLLVL.

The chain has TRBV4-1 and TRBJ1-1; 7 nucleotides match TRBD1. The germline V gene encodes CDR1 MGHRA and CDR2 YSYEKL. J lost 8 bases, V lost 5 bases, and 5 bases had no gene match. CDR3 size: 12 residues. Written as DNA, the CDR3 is TGCGCCAGCAGCACCCAACAGGGGGAAGCTTTCTTT. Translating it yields CASSTQQGEAFF.